This T cell receptor (beta chain) stems from a study of blood T cells in healthy people across ages. Worth noting for this clonotype: Its antigen remains unknown.

With a J-beta primer mix and a sample-barcoded 5' primer, a second PCR ran about 7 to 12 cycles. TCRdb reanalysed the 5' RACE reads using MiXCR and keeps one entry per CDR3 protein. The sample includes about 1.8 million distinct CDR3 sequences, around half of them seen just once. General study points: Unsorted PBMCs prevented conclusive naive versus antigen-experienced comparison.

Germline loops: CDR1 MNHEY, CDR2 SMNVEV (reference sequence). V lost 3 bases to trimming and J lost 7 bases; unmatched junction nucleotides: 7. This CDR3 comprises 15 residues. The sample consisted of blood. This chain joins TRBV27 and TRBJ2-1; 9 nucleotides line up with TRBD1. This TCR derives from a woman aged 40 to 49 in good health. Here the CDR3 DNA reads TGTGCCAGCAGTTTGGCCGGGACAGGGAAAAATGAGCAGTTCTTC. It codes for CASSLAGTGKNEQFF.